Listed below are T cell receptor beta chains from one sample, sequenced in a study of CD8 T cells in Susac syndrome. Via MiXCR, TCRdb re-called the immunoSEQ multiplex PCR reads, giving one row per CDR3 protein. The sample carries about 210,000 distinct CDR3 sequences, just under 95% recorded once. The sequenced sample was CD4+ T cells from PBMCs. The receptors shown here come from a human donor with multiple sclerosis. The CDR3 runs from the conserved cysteine through the conserved F or W. A D gene is named only where the DNA matches it firmly.

d_gene	v_gene	j_gene	CDR3aa
.	TRBV9	TRBJ2-5	CASSAPGTTAETQYF
.	TRBV30	TRBJ1-3	CAWSVRRRWSSGNTIYF
.	TRBV5-6	TRBJ2-2	CASSTTSNTGELFF
.	TRBV13	TRBJ1-2	CASSRTDLGGYTF
.	TRBV29-1	TRBJ1-4	CSVAEQVNEKLFF
.	TRBV29-1	TRBJ2-7	CSVEQPAGSLMRYF
.	TRBV6-6	TRBJ2-7	CASSSNRATGYEQYF
.	TRBV29-1	TRBJ1-1	CSVDHNTEAFF
TRBD2	TRBV9	TRBJ2-5	CASSGETSGGFETQYF
TRBD1	TRBV20-1	TRBJ1-1	CSAETGTGGGTEAFF
TRBD2	TRBV29-1	TRBJ2-3	CSVAGGALDTQYF
TRBD2	TRBV11-2	TRBJ2-3	CASSTTGLAGPTDTQYF
.	TRBV18	TRBJ1-1	CASSDDRKTEAFF
.	TRBV6-1	TRBJ2-5	CASTPGTRETQYF
.	TRBV6-5	TRBJ1-1	CASSYSDSYTEAFF
TRBD2	TRBV6-5	TRBJ2-1	CATRTSSNEQFF
.	TRBV12-3/TRBV12-4	TRBJ1-2	CASSLGGGGGYTF
.	TRBV4-2	TRBJ2-5	CASSQEYRSSLRETQYF
.	TRBV20-1	TRBJ2-1	CSATGGPNNEQFF
.	TRBV5-1	TRBJ1-4	CASSFSRASSEKLFF
TRBD1	TRBV29-1	TRBJ2-3	CSVEKGAVTDTQYF
TRBD1	TRBV7-2	TRBJ1-2	CASSSGTAFRGYTF
TRBD1	TRBV29-1	TRBJ1-1	CSTMTGGNTEAFF
.	TRBV2	TRBJ2-2	CASSRILSTGELFF
.	TRBV20-1	TRBJ2-4	CSASRQGLAKNIQYF
.	TRBV5-4	TRBJ2-2	CASSLLEAGELFF
.	TRBV20-1	TRBJ2-7	CSASSAGQIRGEQYF
.	TRBV29-1	TRBJ1-1	CSVVVVGGQLEAFF
TRBD1	TRBV3-1	TRBJ2-1	CASSQDSTGANEQFF
TRBD1	TRBV25-1	TRBJ1-2	CASSHLTGKSYGYTF
.	TRBV2	TRBJ1-1	CASSRGVTEAFF
.	TRBV20-1	TRBJ1-2	CSAGGWRGYTF
.	TRBV23-1	TRBJ2-2	CASSQRQDLNTGELFF
.	TRBV20-1	TRBJ2-5	CSASLDTRVSFQETQYF
.	TRBV11-2	TRBJ1-5	CASSLDRERPQHF
TRBD1	TRBV18	TRBJ2-4	CASSRMAGTGDIQYF
.	TRBV18	TRBJ2-1	CASSPPGGPNEQFF
.	TRBV18	TRBJ1-2	CASSPRRGGVKPEEGYTF
.	TRBV12-3/TRBV12-4	TRBJ2-7	CASSLESRGYEQYF
.	TRBV30	TRBJ1-1	CAWLRYSNTEAFF
.	TRBV14	TRBJ1-5	CASSQDKQGQPQHF